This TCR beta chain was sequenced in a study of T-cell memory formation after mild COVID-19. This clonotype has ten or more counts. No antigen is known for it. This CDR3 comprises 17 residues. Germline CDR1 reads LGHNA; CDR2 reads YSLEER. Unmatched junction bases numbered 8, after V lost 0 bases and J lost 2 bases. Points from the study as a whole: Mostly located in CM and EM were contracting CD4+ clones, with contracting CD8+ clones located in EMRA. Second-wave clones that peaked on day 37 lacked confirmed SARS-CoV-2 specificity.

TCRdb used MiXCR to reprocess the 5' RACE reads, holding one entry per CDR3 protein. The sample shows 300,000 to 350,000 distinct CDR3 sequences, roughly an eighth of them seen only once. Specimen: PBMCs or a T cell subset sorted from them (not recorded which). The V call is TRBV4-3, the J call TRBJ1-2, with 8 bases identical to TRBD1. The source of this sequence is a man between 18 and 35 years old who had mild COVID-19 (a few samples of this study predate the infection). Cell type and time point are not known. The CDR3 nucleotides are TGCGCCAGCAGCCAAGATTGGCAGGGGGCTGTAAACTATGGCTACACCTTC. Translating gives CASSQDWQGAVNYGYTF.